This TCR beta chain was sequenced during a study of blood T cell repertoires in COVID-19 (dated by TCRdb to the early 2020s). Background on the whole study: Samples from collaborators originated in the United States, Italy and Spain and spanned both the acute and convalescent phases of COVID-19. The prospective study material was composed of cDNA or gDNA derived from T cells, B-cell-depleted T cells, or PBMCs. The dataset comprised deeply sampled blood TCRbeta repertoires from subjects exposed to, actively infected with, or recovered from COVID-19. The repertoires were made available in a free public database intended to serve as a resource for research on the immune response to SARS-CoV-2. The samples were drawn from the first 160 participants of the ongoing ImmuneRACE study and from more than 1,000 subjects provided by 6 global collaborators. Sample metadata almost always included a de-identified subject ID, COVID-19 status, age in years and sex. HLA class I and class II types, where available, came from metadata supplied by the sample provider rather than from assay-based typing. Overall results and qualifications from the work: Clinical and demographic metadata were provided uncurated, with the amount varying by source and participant.

TCRbeta CDR3 regions were amplified from genomic DNA using the immunoSEQ Assay, a bias-controlled multiplex PCR. Concerning the study's data processing: Within the assay, amplification of reference gene primers was used to estimate how many nucleated cells each sample contained. To quantify the absolute abundance of each unique TCRbeta CDR3 rearrangement, sequence reads were collapsed and filtered. For each sample, productive Simpson clonality was calculated as the square root of Simpson's diversity index over productive rearrangements. TCRdb stores this immuneACCESS table with in-frame sequences only. Part of the clones is absent; in the studies checked, under half of the shortfall reflects unresolved V genes, and no reason is known for the rest. The DNA gave D and trimming, while V, J and clone size come from that table. This sample gives around 160,000 clones in total; 80% of them show up just once. The top ten hold 10% to 15% of the sample.

Each collaborating institution followed its own protocols to collect whole blood in K2EDTA tubes. For TCRbeta analysis, collaborator samples were shipped as frozen whole blood, as isolated PBMCs, or as DNA extracted from either sample type. As concerns this clone: Its antigen is unknown. It has no much larger one-base neighbor in the sample; base qualities were not kept.

Trimming costs V 3 bases and J 5 bases, and their ends lie 17 bases apart. Reading from cysteine to phenylalanine, the CDR3 counts 16 amino acids. CDR3 DNA is the only sequence kept; it has 48 bases, read in frame from the first base. CDR1 is given as SGHDT and CDR2 as YYEEEE, both from the germline V gene. Sequencing was carried out using peripheral blood. This receptor was taken from a man aged 55 to 70 with active or convalescent COVID-19. The sequence is built from TRBV5-6 and TRBJ2-2; a weak D assignment points to TRBD2 (5 bases agree). CDR3 loop: CASSSWRADRTGELFF. The sequenced DNA: TGTGCCAGCAGCTCTTGGCGGGCGGACCGAACCGGGGAGCTGTTTTTT. Here the CDR3 is joined to the reference TRBV5-6 and TRBJ2-2 genes, and the full variable domain is: DAGVTQSPTHLIKTRGQQVTLRCSPKSGHDTVSWYQQALGQGPQFIFQYYEEEERQRGNFPDRFSGHQFPNYSSELNVNALLLGDSALYLCASSSWRADRTGELFFGEGSRLTVL.